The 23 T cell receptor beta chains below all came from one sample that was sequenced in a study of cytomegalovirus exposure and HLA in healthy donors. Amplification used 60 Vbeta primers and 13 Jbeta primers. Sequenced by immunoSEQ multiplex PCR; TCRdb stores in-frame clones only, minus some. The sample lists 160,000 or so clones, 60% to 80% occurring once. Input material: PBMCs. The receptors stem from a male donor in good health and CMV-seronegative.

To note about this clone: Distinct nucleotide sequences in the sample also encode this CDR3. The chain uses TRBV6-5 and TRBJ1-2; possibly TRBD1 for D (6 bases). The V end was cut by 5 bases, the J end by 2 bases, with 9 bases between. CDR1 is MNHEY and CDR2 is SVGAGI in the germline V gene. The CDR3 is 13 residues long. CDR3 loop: CASSPTGNYGYTF. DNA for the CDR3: TGTGCCAGCAGTCCGACAGGAAACTATGGCTACACCTTC.

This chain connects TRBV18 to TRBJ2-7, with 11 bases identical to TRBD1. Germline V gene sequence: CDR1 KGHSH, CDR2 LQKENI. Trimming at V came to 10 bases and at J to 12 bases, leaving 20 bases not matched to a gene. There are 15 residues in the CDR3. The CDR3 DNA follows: TGTGCCACCACCCAGGGGACAGGGGGGACTTCGAGTATGTACTTC. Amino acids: CATTQGTGGTSSMYF.

CDR3 loop: CASSPNNLGTAEAFF. The CDR3 DNA reads TGTGCCAGCAGTCCCAATAACTTAGGGACAGCAGAAGCTTTCTTT. The chain carries TRBV28 and TRBJ1-1, with TRBD1 identical over 7 bases. From germline, CDR1 is MDHEN and CDR2 SYDVKM. Trimming at V came to 5 bases and at J to 8 bases, leaving 14 bases not matched to a gene. The CDR3 spans 15 residues.

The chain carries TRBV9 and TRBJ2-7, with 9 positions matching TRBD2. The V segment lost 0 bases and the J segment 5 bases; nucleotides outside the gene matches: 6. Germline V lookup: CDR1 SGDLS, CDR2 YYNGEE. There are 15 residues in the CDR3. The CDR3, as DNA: TGTGCCAGCAGCGTAGGGGGACTAGCATTTGACGAGCAGTACTTC. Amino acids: CASSVGGLAFDEQYF.

CDR3 nucleotides: TGCGCCAGCAGCTTGGAGGGGGGGACTGGGGCCAACGTCCTGACTTTC. This codes for CASSLEGGTGANVLTF. The V gene is TRBV5-1, the J gene TRBJ2-6; tentative D call: TRBD2 (7 bases). Trimming removed 0 bases at V and 2 bases at J, with 9 bases between. The germline gives CDR1 SGHRS, CDR2 YFSETQ. The CDR3 extends over 16 amino acids.

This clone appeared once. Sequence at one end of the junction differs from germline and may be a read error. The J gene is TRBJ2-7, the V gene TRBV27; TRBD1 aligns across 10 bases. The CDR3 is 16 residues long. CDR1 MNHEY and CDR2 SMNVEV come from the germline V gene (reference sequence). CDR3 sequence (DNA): TGTGCCAGCAGTTTATCGGGACAGGGGCCCTCCTACGAGCAGCACTTC. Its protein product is CASSLSGQGPSYEQHF.

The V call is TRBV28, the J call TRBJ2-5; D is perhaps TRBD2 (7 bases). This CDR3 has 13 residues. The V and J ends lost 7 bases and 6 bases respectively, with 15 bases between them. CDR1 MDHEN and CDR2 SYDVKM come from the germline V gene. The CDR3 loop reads CASTGGTAKTQYF. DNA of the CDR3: TGTGCCAGCACGGGGGGCACCGCGAAGACCCAGTACTTC.

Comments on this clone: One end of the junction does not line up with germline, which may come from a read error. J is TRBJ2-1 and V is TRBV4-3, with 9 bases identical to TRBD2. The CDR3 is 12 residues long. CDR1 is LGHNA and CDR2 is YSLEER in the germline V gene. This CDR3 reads CASSHSGSEQLF. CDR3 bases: TGCGCCAGCAGCCATAGCGGGAGTGAGCAGCTCTTC.

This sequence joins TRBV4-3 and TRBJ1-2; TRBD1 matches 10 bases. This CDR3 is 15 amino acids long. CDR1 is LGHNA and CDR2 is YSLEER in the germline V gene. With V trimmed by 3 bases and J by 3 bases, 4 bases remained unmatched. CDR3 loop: CASSQTGTGDYGYTF. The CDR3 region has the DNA TGCGCCAGCAGCCAGACTGGGACAGGGGACTATGGCTACACCTTC.

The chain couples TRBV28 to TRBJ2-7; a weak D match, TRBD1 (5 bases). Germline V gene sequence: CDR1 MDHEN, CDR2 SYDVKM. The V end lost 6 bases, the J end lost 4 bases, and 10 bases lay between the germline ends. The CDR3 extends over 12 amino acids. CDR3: CASSRQIYEQYF. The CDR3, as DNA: TGTGCCAGCAGCAGACAGATTTACGAGCAGTACTTC.

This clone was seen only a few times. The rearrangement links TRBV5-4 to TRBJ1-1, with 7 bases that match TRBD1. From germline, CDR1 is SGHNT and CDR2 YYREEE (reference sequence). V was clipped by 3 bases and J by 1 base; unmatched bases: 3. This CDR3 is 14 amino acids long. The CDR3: CASSSPGGNTEAFF. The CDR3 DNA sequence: TGTGCCAGCAGCTCCCCAGGGGGGAACACTGAAGCTTTCTTT.

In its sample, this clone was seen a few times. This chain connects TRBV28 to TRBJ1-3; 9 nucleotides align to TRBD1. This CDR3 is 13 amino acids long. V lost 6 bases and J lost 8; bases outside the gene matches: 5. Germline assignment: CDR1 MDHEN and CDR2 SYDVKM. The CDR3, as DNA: TGTGCCAGCAGCCGGGACAGGGTGGACACCATATATTTT. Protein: CASSRDRVDTIYF. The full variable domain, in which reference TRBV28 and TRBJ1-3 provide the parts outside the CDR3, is DVKVTQSSRYLVKRTGEKVFLECVQDMDHENMFWYRQDPGLGLRLIYFSYDVKMKEKGDIPEGYSVSREKKERFSLILESASTNQTSMYLCASSRDRVDTIYFGEGSWLTVV.

This CDR3 is CASSRDRGRYEQYF. Here the CDR3 DNA reads TGTGCCAGCAGTCGGGACAGGGGGCGGTACGAGCAGTACTTC. The gene calls are TRBV6-5 and TRBJ2-7; 12 bases match TRBD1. CDR1 and CDR2 (germline): MNHEY, SVGAGI. V lost 5 bases and J lost 4; bases outside the gene matches: 3. The CDR3 is 14 amino acids.

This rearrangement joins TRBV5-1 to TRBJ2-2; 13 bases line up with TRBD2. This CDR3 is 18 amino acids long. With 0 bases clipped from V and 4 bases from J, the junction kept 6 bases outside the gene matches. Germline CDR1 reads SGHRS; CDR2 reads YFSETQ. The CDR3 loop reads CASSLALAGGPSTGELFF. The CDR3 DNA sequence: TGCGCCAGCAGCTTGGCACTAGCGGGGGGGCCGAGCACCGGGGAGCTGTTTTTT.

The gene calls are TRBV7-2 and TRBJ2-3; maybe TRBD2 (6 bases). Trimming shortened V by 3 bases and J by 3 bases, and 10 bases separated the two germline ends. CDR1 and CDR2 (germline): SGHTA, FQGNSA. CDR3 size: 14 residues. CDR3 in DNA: TGTGCCAGCAGCTTTAATGCGGGAACAGATACGCAGTATTTT. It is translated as CASSFNAGTDTQYF. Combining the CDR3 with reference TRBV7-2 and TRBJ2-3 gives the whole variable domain GAGVSQSPSNKVTEKGKDVELRCDPISGHTALYWYRQSLGQGLEFLIYFQGNSAPDKSGLPSDRFSAERTGGSVSTLTIQRTQQEDSAVYLCASSFNAGTDTQYFGPGTRLTVL.

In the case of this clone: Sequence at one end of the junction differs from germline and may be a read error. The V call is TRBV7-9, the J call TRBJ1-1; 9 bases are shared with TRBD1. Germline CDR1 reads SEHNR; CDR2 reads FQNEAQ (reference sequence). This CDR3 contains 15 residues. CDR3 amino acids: CSSSSGQGRNTEAFF. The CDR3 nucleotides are TGTTCCAGCAGTTCCGGACAGGGGAGAAACACTGAAGCTTTCTTT. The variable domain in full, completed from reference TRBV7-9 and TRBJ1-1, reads DTGVSQNPRHKITKRGQNVTFRCDPISEHNRLYWYRQTLGQGPEFLTYFQNEAQLEKSRLLSDRFSAERPKGSFSTLEIQRTEQGDSAMYLCSSSSGQGRNTEAFFGQGTRLTVV.

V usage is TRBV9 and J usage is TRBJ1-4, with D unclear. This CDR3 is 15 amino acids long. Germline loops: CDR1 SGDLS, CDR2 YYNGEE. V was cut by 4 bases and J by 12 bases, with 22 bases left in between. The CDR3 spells CASSLRHGSNSELFF. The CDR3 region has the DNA TGTGCCAGCAGCCTACGACACGGCTCTAATTCGGAACTGTTTTTT.

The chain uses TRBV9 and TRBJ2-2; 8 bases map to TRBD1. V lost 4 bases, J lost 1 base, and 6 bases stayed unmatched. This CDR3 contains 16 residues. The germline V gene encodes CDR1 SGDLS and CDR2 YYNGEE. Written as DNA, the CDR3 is TGTGCCAGCAGCCCCCAGGGGACAGGGAACACCGGGGAGCTGTTTTTT. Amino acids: CASSPQGTGNTGELFF.

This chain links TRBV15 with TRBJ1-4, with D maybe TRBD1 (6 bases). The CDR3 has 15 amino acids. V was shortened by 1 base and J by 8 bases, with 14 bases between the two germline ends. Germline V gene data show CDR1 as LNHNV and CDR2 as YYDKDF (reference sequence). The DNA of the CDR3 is TGTGCCACCAGCAGAGGGGGGCAGGGAGAGGAAAAACTGTTTTTT. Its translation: CATSRGGQGEEKLFF.

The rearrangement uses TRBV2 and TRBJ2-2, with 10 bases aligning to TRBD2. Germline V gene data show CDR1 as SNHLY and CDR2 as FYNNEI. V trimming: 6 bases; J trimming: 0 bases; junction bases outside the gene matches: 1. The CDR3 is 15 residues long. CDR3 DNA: TGTGCCAGCAGCGGGACTAGCGCGAACACCGGGGAGCTGTTTTTT. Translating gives CASSGTSANTGELFF.

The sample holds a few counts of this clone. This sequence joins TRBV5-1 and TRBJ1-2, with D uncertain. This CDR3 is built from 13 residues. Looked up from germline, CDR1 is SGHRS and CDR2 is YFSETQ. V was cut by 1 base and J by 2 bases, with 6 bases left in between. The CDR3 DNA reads TGCGCCAGCAGCTTGTCTGTCAACTATGGCTACACCTTC. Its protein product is CASSLSVNYGYTF.

CDR3 sequence reads: CASSQEHGGTGNTIYF. CDR3 in DNA: TGCGCCAGCAGCCAAGAACACGGGGGGACTGGAAACACCATATATTTT. The chain couples TRBV4-3 to TRBJ1-3, with D possibly matching TRBD1 (5 bases). Germline CDR1 LGHNA, CDR2 YSLEER. Trimming removed 0 bases from V and 2 bases from J, with 11 bases in between. The CDR3 covers 16 residues.

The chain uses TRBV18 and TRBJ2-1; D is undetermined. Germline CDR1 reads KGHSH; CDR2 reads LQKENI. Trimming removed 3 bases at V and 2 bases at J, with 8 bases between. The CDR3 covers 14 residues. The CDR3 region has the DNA TGTGCCAGCTCACCCTCTTCTCCCTACAATGAGCAGTTCTTC. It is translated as CASSPSSPYNEQFF. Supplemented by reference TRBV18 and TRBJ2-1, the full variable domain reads NAGVMQNPRHLVRRRGQEARLRCSPMKGHSHVYWYRQLPEEGLKFMVYLQKENIIDESGMPKERFSAEFPKEGPSILRIQQVVRGDSAAYFCASSPSSPYNEQFFGPGTRLTVL.